This record concerns one TCR beta chain sequence. This sample stems from a study of T cells in localized non-small cell lung cancer. The protocol was immunoSEQ multiplex PCR, while the TCRdb copy is restricted to in-frame clones and leaves out a portion. The profile shows fewer than 9,000 clones, 70% to 90% of them singletons. The germline V gene encodes CDR1 GTSNPN and CDR2 SVGIG (reference sequence). Trimming left V 3 bases short and J 9 bases short, with 12 bases between. There are 12 residues in the CDR3. The rearrangement links TRBV30 to TRBJ2-1; D assignment may be TRBD1 or TRBD2 (6 bases each). This TCR was recovered from a male donor aged 60 or over with stage III lung adenocarcinoma. The sequences come from peripheral blood, collected before any cancer treatment. The DNA for the CDR3 is TGTGCCTGGAGGGAGGGACACGGTGAGCAGTTCTTC. Its translation is CAWREGHGEQFF.